The sequence of this T cell receptor beta chain was determined in a study of blood T cell repertoires in COVID-19. Study at large: Sites across the United States, Italy and Spain contributed samples from acute and convalescent COVID-19. From T cells, B-cell-depleted T cells, or PBMCs came the material, which was cDNA or gDNA.

Clones were read by immunoSEQ multiplex PCR, and TCRdb kept only the in-frame ones, dropping some. The data show about 250,000 clones, just over 85% seen once. The V gene end was trimmed by 7 bases and the J gene end by 0 bases; junction bases not matched to a gene: 8. In germline, CDR1 is LNHDA, CDR2 SQIVND (reference sequence). The CDR3 is 16 residues long. The study recruited people aged roughly 18 to 100 years across roughly 25 US areas. Among Cohort 3 donors, those recovered had two negative PCRs, clearance, or symptom resolution. V and J are TRBV19 and TRBJ1-3; 8 nucleotides line up with TRBD1. This sequence originates from a man aged 40-49 years who had recovered from COVID-19. Sequencing was performed on PBMCs or T cells enriched from blood (not recorded which). The CDR3 sequence: CASTPGTGLSGNTIYF. As DNA, the CDR3 is TGTGCCAGTACCCCTGGGACAGGCCTCTCTGGAAACACCATATATTTT.